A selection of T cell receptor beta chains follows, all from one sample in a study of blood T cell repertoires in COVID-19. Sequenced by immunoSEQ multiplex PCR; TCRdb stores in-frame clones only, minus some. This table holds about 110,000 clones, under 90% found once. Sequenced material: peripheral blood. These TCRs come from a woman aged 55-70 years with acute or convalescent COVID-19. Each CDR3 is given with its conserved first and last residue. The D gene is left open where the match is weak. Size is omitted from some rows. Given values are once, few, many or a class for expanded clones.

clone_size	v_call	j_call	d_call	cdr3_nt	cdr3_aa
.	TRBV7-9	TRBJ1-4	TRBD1	TGTGCCAGCAGCCGGACAGGGCAAACTGAAAAACTGTTTTTT	CASSRTGQTEKLFF
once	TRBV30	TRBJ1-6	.	TGTGCCTGGAGTGGCGGCTCCGGGGATTCACCCCTCCACTTT	CAWSGGSGDSPLHF
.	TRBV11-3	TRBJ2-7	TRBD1	TGTGCCAGCAGCTTAGGGACAGGGGGACTTGACGAGCAGTACTTC	CASSLGTGGLDEQYF
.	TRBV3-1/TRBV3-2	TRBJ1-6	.	TGTGCCAGCAGCCAAGAAACAGGATGGTCCTCACCCCTCCACTTT	CASSQETGWSSPLHF
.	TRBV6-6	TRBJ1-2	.	TGTGCCAGCAGTCTCGGCAATGGTGCAGGGTTTTCCTATGGCTACACCTTC	CASSLGNGAGFSYGYTF
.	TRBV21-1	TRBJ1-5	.	TGTGCCAGGGGAGGGCAGGGAGTCTCGCCCCAGCATTTT	CARGGQGVSPQHF
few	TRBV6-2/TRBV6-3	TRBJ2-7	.	TGTGCCAGCAGCGATATTACAGGGTACGGCGAGCAGTACTTC	CASSDITGYGEQYF
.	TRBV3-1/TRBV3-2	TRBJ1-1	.	TGTGCCAGCCCCGTTTTGAACACTGAAGCTTTCTTT	CASPVLNTEAFF
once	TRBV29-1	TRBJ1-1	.	TGCAGCGTTATGAGGCAGGGTTCTGAAGCTTTCTTT	CSVMRQGSEAFF
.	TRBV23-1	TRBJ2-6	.	TGCGCCAGCAGTCTTGTGTCACGGTCACCCCTCGGGGCCAACGTCCTGACTTTC	CASSLVSRSPLGANVLTF
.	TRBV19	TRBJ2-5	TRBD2	TGTGCCAGTAGTGGCGGGACTAGGGAGACCCAGTACTTC	CASSGGTRETQYF
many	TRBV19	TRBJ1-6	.	TGTGCCAGTAGTATTCGGGGGGACTCACCCCTCCACTTT	CASSIRGDSPLHF
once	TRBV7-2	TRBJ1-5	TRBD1	TGTGCCAGCAGCTTAGGGGACAGGGGTTTTCAGCCCCAGCATTTT	CASSLGDRGFQPQHF
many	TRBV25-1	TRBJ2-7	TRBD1	TGTGCCAGCAGTGATCGGGACAGGGGGAAGGTATACGAGCAGTACTTC	CASSDRDRGKVYEQYF